This is a list of T cell receptor beta chains from one sample in a study of shared clonotypes between healthy human individuals. Libraries were prepared by immunoSEQ multiplex PCR; TCRdb keeps only in-frame clonotypes and omits some of them. The data show about half a million clones, roughly 83% seen once. The sequencing input was PBMCs. The source is a woman aged 40 to 55 in good health. Some clones in this sample may be carry-over from other donors' samples. Both conserved end residues are part of each CDR3. The listing skips clone size in some rows; elsewhere it reads once, few, many or a size class.

>TRBJ2-1|.|TRBV5-1
CASSPGQGKNEQFF
>TRBJ1-5|.|TRBV7-2
CASSLAGGSGNQPQHF
>TRBJ1-4|few|TRBV18
CASSPGWDEKLFF
>TRBJ2-1|few|TRBV4-1
CASSHPGWNEQFF
>TRBJ2-7|.|TRBV7-2
CASSLAIEQYF
>TRBJ2-3|once|TRBV4-3
CASSQDLGSGHGTDTQYF
>TRBJ1-1|many|TRBV11-2
CASSLWGTGHRNTEAFF
>TRBJ2-2|.|TRBV30
CAWSVQVTGELFF
>TRBJ1-2|.|TRBV6-5
CASSYRTAYGYTF
>TRBJ1-2|.|TRBV28
CASLLGNYGYTF
>TRBJ1-5|.|TRBV10-3
CAIGAGGGSNQPQHF
>TRBJ2-3|.|TRBV7-3
CASSLTPAGAGTDTQYF
>TRBJ2-7|.|TRBV5-1
CASSLGTSETYEQYF
>TRBJ2-1|.|TRBV10-3
CAISDREGEQFF
>TRBJ1-2|.|TRBV6-1
CANWRSGDRDGYTF
>TRBJ1-2|.|TRBV30
CAWSPGQLANYGYTF
>TRBJ2-3|once|TRBV7-9
CASSARLAGGGDTQYF
>TRBJ2-2|.|TRBV28
CASSFSPNTGELFF
>TRBJ2-5|.|TRBV18
CASSPGQQETQYF
>TRBJ2-5|.|TRBV5-1
CASSFPVETQYF
>TRBJ1-4|.|TRBV2
CASRKGPILATNEKLFF
>TRBJ2-3|.|TRBV5-1
CASSRREGSSTDTQYF
>TRBJ2-1|.|TRBV29-1
CSVGGPSSYNEQFF
>TRBJ1-2|few|TRBV29-1
CSVDQAGNYGYTF
>TRBJ2-7|.|TRBV7-7
CASSHGQGAGEQYF
>TRBJ2-3|many|TRBV20-1
CSASYPDTQYF
>TRBJ1-3|.|TRBV7-9
CASSSTEGNTIYF
>TRBJ1-2|.|TRBV2
CASSESGLYGYTF
>TRBJ2-5|.|TRBV5-1
CASSLGGSGTSETQYF
>TRBJ1-1|.|TRBV11-2
CASSPRQGLNTEAFF
>TRBJ1-1|.|TRBV15
CATSRGWNTEAFF
>TRBJ1-2|.|TRBV11-2
CASSLDGAGARYGYTF